Listed below are T cell receptor beta chains from one sample, sequenced in a study of identical twins' blood T cells. TCRdb re-called the 5' RACE reads with MiXCR, one entry per CDR3 protein. The table lists 400,000 or so distinct CDR3 sequences, roughly 30% of them singletons. Material for sequencing was PBMCs. The receptors here all came from a woman aged 18-49 years in good health. CDR3s include the opening cysteine and the closing phenylalanine or tryptophan. Each record gives: J gene, V gene, D gene, clone size, CDR3 protein, CDR3 DNA. D genes are given only for firm matches. Expanded clones get a size class; other rows say once, few or many, or leave the size out.

TRBJ1-1,TRBV29-1,.,few,CSVLYRRVDAEASF,TGCAGTGTCCTGTACAGAAGGGTGGACGCTGAAGCTTCCTTT
TRBJ2-7,TRBV11-2,.,few,CASSIRDLRQNEQYF,TGTGCCAGCAGCATCCGGGACTTAAGACAAAACGAGCAGTACTTC
TRBJ2-2,TRBV30,.,.,CAWSILNSGGELFF,TGTGCCTGGAGTATCCTTAACAGTGGCGGGGAGCTGTTTTTT
TRBJ1-1,TRBV4-3,.,.,CASSQDLRAFF,TGCGCCAGCAGCCAAGATCTGCGAGCTTTCTTT
TRBJ2-7,TRBV9,.,few,CASSVQGHEQYF,TGTGCCAGCAGCGTACAGGGACACGAGCAGTACTTC
TRBJ2-7,TRBV29-1,.,.,CSVELADLSSYEQYF,TGCAGCGTTGAACTCGCCGACCTCAGCTCCTACGAGCAGTACTTC
TRBJ2-3,TRBV12-5,TRBD2,.,CASLAGSTDTQYF,TGTGCTTCCCTAGCGGGCAGCACAGATACGCAGTATTTT
TRBJ1-3,TRBV19,.,.,CASSPLGRPSGNTIYF,TGTGCCAGTAGTCCCCTCGGCCGCCCCTCTGGAAACACCATATATTTT
TRBJ2-1,TRBV18,.,.,CASSPPMGNEQFF,TGTGCCAGCTCACCACCGATGGGCAATGAGCAGTTCTTC
TRBJ2-3,TRBV7-9,.,.,CASSPLDTQYF,TGTGCCAGCAGCCCGCTAGATACGCAGTATTTT
TRBJ1-1,TRBV18,TRBD1,.,CASSPTTKQGNSEAFF,TGTGCCAGCTCACCGACTACAAAACAGGGGAACTCTGAAGCTTTCTTT
TRBJ2-7,TRBV4-2,.,.,CASSQDWSGRSSEQYF,TGTGCCAGCAGCCAAGATTGGTCAGGGCGATCGTCCGAGCAGTACTTC
TRBJ2-1,TRBV20-1,TRBD2,.,CSAGVAGGVNEQFF,TGCAGCGCGGGGGTAGCGGGAGGAGTCAATGAGCAGTTCTTC
TRBJ1-2,TRBV20-1,.,.,CSADQTGGGIGYTF,TGCAGTGCAGACCAGACAGGAGGGGGTATTGGCTACACCTTC
TRBJ1-4,TRBV6-5,TRBD1,few,CASSYERGLGEKLFF,TGTGCCAGCAGTTACGAGAGGGGGCTGGGTGAAAAACTGTTTTTT
TRBJ1-5,TRBV9,TRBD1,.,CASSASGQLNQPQHF,TGTGCCAGCAGCGCGTCGGGACAGCTAAATCAGCCCCAGCATTTT
TRBJ1-1,TRBV7-2,.,few,CASSFHSNTEAFF,TGTGCCAGCAGCTTTCATTCGAACACTGAAGCTTTCTTT
TRBJ1-5,TRBV13,.,.,CAISQSLESNQPQHF,TGTGCCATCAGCCAGAGTTTGGAGAGCAATCAGCCCCAGCATTTT
TRBJ1-1,TRBV20-1,.,few,CSATAAGTMNTEAFF,TGCAGTGCTACAGCAGCAGGAACCATGAACACTGAAGCTTTCTTT
TRBJ2-2,TRBV7-2,TRBD2,.,CASSFEREYNGELFF,TGTGCCAGCAGCTTCGAGCGGGAATATAACGGGGAGCTGTTTTTT
TRBJ2-2,TRBV9,TRBD1,many,CASSVARGQYTGELFF,TGTGCCAGCAGCGTAGCGAGGGGGCAGTACACCGGGGAGCTGTTTTTT
TRBJ1-2,TRBV27,TRBD1,.,CASRGGGGGQNIYGYTF,TGTGCCAGCAGAGGGGGGGGTGGGGGACAGAATATCTATGGCTACACCTTC
TRBJ1-1,TRBV7-9,.,once,CAQTSQHTEAFF,TGTGCCCAGACCTCTCAACACACTGAAGCTTTCTTT
TRBJ1-2,TRBV13,.,many,CASSFYNYYGYTF,TGTGCCAGCAGCTTTTATAATTACTATGGCTACACCTTC
TRBJ1-3,TRBV20-1,.,.,CSAREGSHRRSGNTIYF,TGCAGTGCTAGAGAAGGGTCCCACCGTCGCTCTGGAAACACCATATATTTT
TRBJ2-7,TRBV7-2,TRBD2,.,CARTSGSLYEQYF,TGTGCCAGAACTAGCGGGAGTCTCTACGAGCAGTACTTC
TRBJ1-1,TRBV2,.,.,CASSINWDAGGEDTEAFF,TGTGCCAGCAGTATAAATTGGGACGCCGGGGGGGAGGACACTGAAGCTTTCTTT
TRBJ1-1,TRBV7-9,.,.,CASTPTGGMNTEAFF,TGTGCCAGCACCCCCACTGGAGGCATGAACACTGAAGCTTTCTTT
TRBJ1-1,TRBV6-4,TRBD1,.,CARLMGQGAGVEAFF,TGTGCCAGATTAATGGGACAGGGGGCAGGTGTTGAAGCTTTCTTT
TRBJ2-3,TRBV10-3,TRBD2,.,CAISDGSGGSTDTQYF,TGTGCCATCAGTGATGGGAGCGGGGGAAGCACAGATACGCAGTATTTT
TRBJ1-3,TRBV5-1,.,.,CASSKDSSGNTIYF,TGCGCCAGCAGCAAAGACAGTTCTGGAAACACCATATATTTT
TRBJ1-1,TRBV29-1,.,many,CSGLRRGEDTEAFF,TGCAGCGGCTTGAGACGGGGGGAGGACACTGAAGCTTTCTTT
TRBJ2-2,TRBV20-1,TRBD2,few,CSARTSGVLNTGELFF,TGCAGTGCACGGACTAGCGGGGTCCTGAACACCGGGGAGCTGTTTTTT
TRBJ1-3,TRBV7-9,.,.,CASSLVVRFSGNTIYF,TGTGCCAGCAGCTTAGTAGTTCGCTTCTCTGGAAACACCATATATTTT
TRBJ1-6,TRBV20-1,.,.,CSARYSLGSNSPLHF,TGCAGTGCTAGATACAGTCTTGGGAGTAATTCACCCCTCCACTTT
TRBJ1-6,TRBV5-1,.,few,CASSLDAISYNSPLHF,TGCGCCAGCAGCTTGGATGCGATCTCCTATAATTCACCCCTCCACTTT
TRBJ1-5,TRBV19,TRBD1,few,CASSVRGSQPQHF,TGTGCCAGTAGTGTCAGGGGGAGCCAGCCCCAGCATTTT
TRBJ2-7,TRBV29-1,.,.,CSVELGIGYEQYF,TGCAGCGTTGAGTTGGGGATCGGGTACGAGCAGTACTTC
TRBJ2-2,TRBV4-3,.,.,CASSQSWNTGELFF,TGCGCCAGCAGCCAGAGTTGGAACACCGGGGAGCTGTTTTTT
TRBJ1-2,TRBV5-4,.,many,CASSLEAVLSYNYGYTF,TGTGCCAGCAGCTTGGAGGCAGTTCTGTCTTATAACTATGGCTACACCTTC
TRBJ1-5,TRBV12-3/TRBV12-4,.,many,CASSFDRHQNQPQHF,TGTGCCAGCAGTTTTGACAGGCACCAAAATCAGCCCCAGCATTTT
TRBJ1-2,TRBV20-1,.,.,CSASGRGPGYTF,TGCAGTGCTAGCGGCAGGGGACCAGGCTACACCTTC
TRBJ2-2,TRBV10-1,.,.,CASSESGDTGELFF,TGCGCCAGCAGTGAGTCCGGGGACACCGGGGAGCTGTTTTTT
TRBJ2-2,TRBV5-5,.,.,CASSLIFQVFTGELFF,TGTGCCAGCAGCTTGATTTTCCAGGTTTTCACCGGGGAGCTGTTTTTT
TRBJ1-5,TRBV19,.,.,CASSIRPSSQPQHF,TGTGCCAGTAGTATACGGCCTTCTTCCCAGCCCCAGCATTTT
TRBJ1-4,TRBV5-1,TRBD1,.,CASSLVPGQGASNEKLFF,TGCGCCAGCAGCTTGGTACCGGGACAGGGGGCCTCTAATGAAAAACTGTTTTTT
TRBJ1-5,TRBV20-1,.,.,CSAKRGDGNQPQHF,TGCAGTGCTAAGAGGGGGGACGGCAATCAGCCCCAGCATTTT
TRBJ1-4,TRBV6-2/TRBV6-3,.,.,CASSLQGPLSEKLFF,TGTGCCAGCAGTCTTCAGGGTCCTTTGAGTGAAAAACTGTTTTTT